This TCR beta chain was captured by sequencing in a study of OX40 agonist ivuxolimab in advanced cancers. Study-level findings and limits: By week 6 at 0.1 to 3.0 mg/kg, blood CD4+ and CD8+ T cells had expanded clonally.

The method was immunoSEQ multiplex PCR; TCRdb's version includes in-frame clones alone and lacks a portion of them. The repertoire holds roughly 64,000 clones, with 80% to 90% as singletons. As for this clone: Antigen: not known.

Germline assignment: CDR1 SGHTA and CDR2 FQGNSA. This CDR3 spans 15 amino acids. V was pared by 5 bases and J by 6 bases, with 19 bases between. This sequence joins TRBV7-2 and TRBJ1-1; D uncertain. The source material was CD4+ or CD8+ T cells sorted from blood, sampled in a trial of the OX40 agonist ivuxolimab. The source is an adult with an advanced solid tumor such as melanoma, head and neck, liver or kidney cancer. The CDR3 reads CASSPSGQRIAEAFF. CDR3 nucleotide sequence: TGTGCCAGCAGCCCTAGCGGGCAGAGGATCGCTGAAGCTTTCTTT.